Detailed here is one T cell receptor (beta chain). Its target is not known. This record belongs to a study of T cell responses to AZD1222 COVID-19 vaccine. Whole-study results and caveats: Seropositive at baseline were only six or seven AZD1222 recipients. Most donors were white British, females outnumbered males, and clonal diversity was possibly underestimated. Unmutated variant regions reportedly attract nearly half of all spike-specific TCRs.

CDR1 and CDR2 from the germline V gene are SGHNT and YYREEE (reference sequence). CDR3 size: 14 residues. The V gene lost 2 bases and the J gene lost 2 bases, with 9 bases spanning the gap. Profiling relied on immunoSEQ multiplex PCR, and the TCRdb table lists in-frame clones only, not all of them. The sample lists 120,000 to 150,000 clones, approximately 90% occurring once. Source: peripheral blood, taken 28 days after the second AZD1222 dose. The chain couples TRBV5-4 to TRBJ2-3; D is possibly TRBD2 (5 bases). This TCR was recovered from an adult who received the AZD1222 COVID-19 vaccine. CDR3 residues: CASSFGLATDTQYF. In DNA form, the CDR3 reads TGTGCCAGCAGCTTCGGTCTAGCCACAGATACGCAGTATTTT. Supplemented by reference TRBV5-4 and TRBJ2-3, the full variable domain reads ETGVTQSPTHLIKTRGQQVTLRCSSQSGHNTVSWYQQALGQGPQFIFQYYREEENGRGNFPPRFSGLQFPNYSSELNVNALELDDSALYLCASSFGLATDTQYFGPGTRLTVL.